These T cell receptor beta chains were read from a single sample in a study of vaccination and CD4 T cells after COVID-19. TCRdb re-analysed the PCR reads in MiXCR, keeping a single row per CDR3 protein. The sample has over 3,500 distinct CDR3 sequences, roughly a fifth seen once. Antigens of these TCRs are unknown. The sequencing sample was made of CD4+ T cells from blood, cultured in vitro. The receptors derive from a human donor who had recovered from COVID-19. CDR3s include the opening cysteine and the closing phenylalanine or tryptophan. The D gene is left open where the match is weak. Size is omitted from some rows. Given values are once, few, many or a class for expanded clones.

j_gene,d_gene,abundance,v_gene,CDR3nt,CDR3aa
TRBJ2-3,.,few,TRBV30,TGTGCCTGGAGCGGAGCTCCCGATACGCAGTATTTT,CAWSGAPDTQYF
TRBJ1-6,.,medium-sized,TRBV12-3/TRBV12-4,TGTGCCAGCAGCGGACTGATTAATTCACCCCTCCACTTT,CASSGLINSPLHF
TRBJ1-4,TRBD1,few,TRBV15,TGTGCCACCAGCAGAGGACAGGGTAATGAAAAACTGTTTTTT,CATSRGQGNEKLFF
TRBJ1-1,.,few,TRBV15,TGTGCCACCAGCAACGACCCAGGAGGGGATCTGAACACTGAAGCTTTCTTT,CATSNDPGGDLNTEAFF
TRBJ2-5,.,few,TRBV7-3,TGTGCCAGCAGCTTCGGACTAGGGGGTCAAGAGACCCAGTACTTC,CASSFGLGGQETQYF
TRBJ2-7,TRBD2,once,TRBV18,TGTGCCAGCTCACCCGGACTAGCGGGGAAAGAGCAGTACTTC,CASSPGLAGKEQYF
TRBJ1-1,.,medium-sized,TRBV5-6,TGTGCCAGCAGCATGTCTGAAGGGGAAACTGAAGCTTTCTTT,CASSMSEGETEAFF
TRBJ1-1,.,medium-sized,TRBV12-3/TRBV12-4,TGTGCCAGCAGTTTGGGAGGCTCCACTGAAGCTTTCTTT,CASSLGGSTEAFF
TRBJ2-7,.,few,TRBV7-9,TGTGCCAGCAGCTTACCGGGGGGCTCGGTGGAGCAGTACTTC,CASSLPGGSVEQYF
TRBJ2-7,.,few,TRBV12-3/TRBV12-4,TGTGCCAGCAGTGGTACCGGGACGCAGGCCTACGAGCAGTACTTC,CASSGTGTQAYEQYF
TRBJ1-1,.,.,TRBV2,TGTGCCAGCAGTGAAGCGAGAGGGTTGCCCGCCTTT,CASSEARGLPAF
TRBJ1-1,TRBD1,.,TRBV7-6,TGTGCCAGCAGCCTGGGACAGGGGACGGCTGAAGCTTTCTTT,CASSLGQGTAEAFF
TRBJ2-5,TRBD2,few,TRBV5-4,TGTGCCAGCAGCTTAGGGGTACTAGCGGTCCAAGAGACCCAGTACTTC,CASSLGVLAVQETQYF
TRBJ2-5,TRBD2,once,TRBV2,TGTGCCAGCAGGACGACTAGCGGGGCCGAGACCCAGTACTTC,CASRTTSGAETQYF
TRBJ1-6,.,medium-sized,TRBV6-1,TGTGCCTCCGCGGCAGTCCTGGGGGGACCCCTCCACTTT,CASAAVLGGPLHF
TRBJ2-5,TRBD1,few,TRBV5-6,TGTGCCAGCAGCGCTGGGACAGGCATCCCACAAGAGACCCAGTACTTC,CASSAGTGIPQETQYF
TRBJ1-6,.,.,TRBV30,TGTGCCTGGAGTCCCGGGACGATAGGGGAATCACCCCTCCACTTT,CAWSPGTIGESPLHF
TRBJ2-7,.,large,TRBV6-1,TGTGCCAGCAGGAAAGCCGGGGACCACGGCGAGCAGTACTTC,CASRKAGDHGEQYF
TRBJ1-6,TRBD1,medium-sized,TRBV6-1,TGTGCCAGCAGGGGACAGGGTCGCTCACCCCTCCACTTT,CASRGQGRSPLHF
TRBJ1-2,.,.,TRBV7-9,TGTGCCAGCAGCGTTATGGGGGCATCTAACTATGGCTACACCTTC,CASSVMGASNYGYTF
TRBJ2-7,TRBD1,.,TRBV5-1,TGCGCCAGCAGCCCGATACAGGGGAATCGGCACGAGCAGTACTTC,CASSPIQGNRHEQYF
TRBJ1-5,TRBD1,few,TRBV5-6,TGTGCCAGCAGCTTGGGGACAGGGAAGAATCAGCCCCAGCATTTT,CASSLGTGKNQPQHF
TRBJ2-7,.,.,TRBV30,TGTGCCTGGAGTATAGGGGGGCGACAGTACTTC,CAWSIGGRQYF
TRBJ2-1,.,.,TRBV9,TGTGCCAGCAGCCCGGAGGGGTTGAAGTACAATGAGCAGTTCTTC,CASSPEGLKYNEQFF
TRBJ1-5,TRBD1,large,TRBV27,TGTGCCAGCAGTCCGGCCTCCGCACAGGGGGCCTATCAGCCCCAGCATTTT,CASSPASAQGAYQPQHF
TRBJ2-2,TRBD2,.,TRBV20-1,TGCAGTGCTCCGACTAGCGGGGGGGCGGGCACCGGGGAGCTGTTTTTT,CSAPTSGGAGTGELFF
TRBJ2-7,TRBD1,few,TRBV20-1,TGCAGTGCTGCAACCGGGACAGGGGGGCAGTACTTC,CSAATGTGGQYF
TRBJ1-2,.,few,TRBV18,TGTGCCAGCTCACCACCGGACAGACCTAACTATGGCTACACCTTC,CASSPPDRPNYGYTF
TRBJ1-6,.,few,TRBV19,TGTGCCAGTAGTATCCTGGAGGGCCCTGGTTCACCCCTCCACTTT,CASSILEGPGSPLHF
TRBJ1-1,.,.,TRBV30,TGTGCCTGGAGTGTACGGGGGTCGGATGAAGCTTTCTTT,CAWSVRGSDEAFF
TRBJ2-1,.,.,TRBV12-3/TRBV12-4,TGTGCCTCGGGCATCTACAATGAGCAGTTCTTC,CASGIYNEQFF
TRBJ1-1,.,medium-sized,TRBV20-1,TGCAGTGCTAGCGGCCGGTTGAACACTGAAGCTTTCTTT,CSASGRLNTEAFF
TRBJ1-5,.,large,TRBV27,TGTGCCAGCAGTTCAAAAGGGCTCAATCAGCCCCAGCATTTT,CASSSKGLNQPQHF
TRBJ2-3,TRBD1,.,TRBV12-3/TRBV12-4,TGTGCCAGCAGTGAGGGACAGTCCACAGATACGCAGTATTTT,CASSEGQSTDTQYF
TRBJ2-3,.,.,TRBV2,TGTGCCAGCAGCTTCTTAACCCTGGGGTCCGTAGAGGCAGATACGCAGTATTTT,CASSFLTLGSVEADTQYF
TRBJ2-1,.,.,TRBV20-1,TGCAGTGCCGTGGGGGACTCAAGCTACAATGAGCAGTTCTTC,CSAVGDSSYNEQFF
TRBJ2-7,.,.,TRBV9,TGTGCCAGCAGCCCCAGGGCCCTTTCCGCCTACGAGCAGTACTTC,CASSPRALSAYEQYF